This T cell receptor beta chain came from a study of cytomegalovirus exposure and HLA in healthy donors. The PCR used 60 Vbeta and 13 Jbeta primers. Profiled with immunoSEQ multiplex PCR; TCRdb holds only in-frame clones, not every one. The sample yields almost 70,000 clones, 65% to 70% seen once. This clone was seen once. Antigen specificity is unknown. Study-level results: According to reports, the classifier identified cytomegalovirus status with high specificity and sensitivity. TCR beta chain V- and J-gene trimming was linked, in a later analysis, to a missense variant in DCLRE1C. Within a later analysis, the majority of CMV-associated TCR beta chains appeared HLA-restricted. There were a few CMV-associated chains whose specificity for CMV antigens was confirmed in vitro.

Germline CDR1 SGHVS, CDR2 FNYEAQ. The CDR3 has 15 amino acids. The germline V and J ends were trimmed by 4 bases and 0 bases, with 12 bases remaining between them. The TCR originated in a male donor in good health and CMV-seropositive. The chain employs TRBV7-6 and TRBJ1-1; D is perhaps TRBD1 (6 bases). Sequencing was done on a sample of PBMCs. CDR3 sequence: CASSSFSGVNTEAFF. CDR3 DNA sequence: TGTGCCAGCAGCTCATTCTCAGGGGTGAACACTGAAGCTTTCTTT. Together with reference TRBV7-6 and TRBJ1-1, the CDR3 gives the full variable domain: GAGVSQSPRYKVTKRGQDVALRCDPISGHVSLYWYRQALGQGPEFLTYFNYEAQQDKSGLPNDRFSAERPEGSISTLTIQRTEQRDSAMYRCASSSFSGVNTEAFFGQGTRLTVV.